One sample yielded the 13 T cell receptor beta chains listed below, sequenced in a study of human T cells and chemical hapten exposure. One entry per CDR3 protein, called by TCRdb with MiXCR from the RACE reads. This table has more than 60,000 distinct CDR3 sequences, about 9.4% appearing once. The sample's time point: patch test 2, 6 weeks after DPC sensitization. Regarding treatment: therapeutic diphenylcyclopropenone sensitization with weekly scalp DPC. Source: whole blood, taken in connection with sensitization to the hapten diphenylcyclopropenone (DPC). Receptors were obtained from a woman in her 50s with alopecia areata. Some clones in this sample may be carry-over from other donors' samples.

CDR3 residues: CSVAPGQGTLYEQYF. DNA for the CDR3: TGCAGCGTCGCCCCGGGACAGGGGACCCTGTACGAGCAGTACTTC. The genes are TRBV29-1 and TRBJ2-7; the match to TRBD1 covers 10 bases. J was trimmed by 4 bases and V by 6 bases; bases with no gene match: 12. The CDR3 runs 15 residues. In germline, CDR1 is SQVTM, CDR2 ANQGSEA.

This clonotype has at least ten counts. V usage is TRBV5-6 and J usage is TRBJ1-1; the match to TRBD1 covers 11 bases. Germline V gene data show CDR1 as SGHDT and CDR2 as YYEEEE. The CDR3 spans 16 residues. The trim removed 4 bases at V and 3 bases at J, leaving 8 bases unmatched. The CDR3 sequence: CASSSGTGGWHTEAFF. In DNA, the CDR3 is TGTGCCAGCAGCAGCGGGACAGGGGGTTGGCACACTGAAGCTTTCTTT.

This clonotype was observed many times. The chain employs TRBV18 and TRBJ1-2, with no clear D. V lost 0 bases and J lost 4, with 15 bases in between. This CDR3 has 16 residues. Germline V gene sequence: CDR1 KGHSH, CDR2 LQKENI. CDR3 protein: CASSPPVGRIVYGYTF. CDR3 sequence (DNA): TGTGCCAGCTCACCACCGGTTGGCAGAATTGTCTATGGCTACACCTTC.

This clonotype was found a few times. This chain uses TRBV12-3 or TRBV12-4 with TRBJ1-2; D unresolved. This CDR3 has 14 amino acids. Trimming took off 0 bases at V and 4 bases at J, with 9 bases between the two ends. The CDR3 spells CASSLAADPYGYTF. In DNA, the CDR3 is TGTGCCAGCAGTTTAGCTGCAGACCCCTATGGCTACACCTTC.

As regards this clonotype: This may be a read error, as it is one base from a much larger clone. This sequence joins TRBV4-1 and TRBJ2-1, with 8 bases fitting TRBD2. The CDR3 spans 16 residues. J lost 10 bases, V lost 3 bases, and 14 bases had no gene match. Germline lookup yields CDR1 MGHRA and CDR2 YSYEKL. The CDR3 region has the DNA TGCGCCAGCAGCCATGCTCTCGCGGGAGGCGTTTGGGAGCAGTTCTTC. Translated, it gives CASSHALAGGVWEQFF.

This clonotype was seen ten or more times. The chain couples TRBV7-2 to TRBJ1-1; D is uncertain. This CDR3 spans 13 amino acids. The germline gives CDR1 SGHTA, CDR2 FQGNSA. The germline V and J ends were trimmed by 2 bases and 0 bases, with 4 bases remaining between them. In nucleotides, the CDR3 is TGTGCCAGCAGCTTATTCATGAACACTGAAGCTTTCTTT. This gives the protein CASSLFMNTEAFF.

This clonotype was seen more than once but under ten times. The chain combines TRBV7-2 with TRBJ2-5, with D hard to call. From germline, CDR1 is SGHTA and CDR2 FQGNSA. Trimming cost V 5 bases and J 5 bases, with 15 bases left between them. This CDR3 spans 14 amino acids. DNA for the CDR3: TGTGCCAGCAGCCAGCCGATCCTTGGGGAGACCCAGTACTTC. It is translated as CASSQPILGETQYF.

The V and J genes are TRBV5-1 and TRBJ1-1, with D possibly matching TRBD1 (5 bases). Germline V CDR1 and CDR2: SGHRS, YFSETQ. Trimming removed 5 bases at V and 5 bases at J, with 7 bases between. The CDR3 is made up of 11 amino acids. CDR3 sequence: CASRGETEAFF. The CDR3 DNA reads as TGCGCCAGCAGGGGGGAGACTGAAGCTTTCTTT. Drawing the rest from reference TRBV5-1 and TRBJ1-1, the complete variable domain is KAGVTQTPRYLIKTRGQQVTLSCSPISGHRSVSWYQQTPGQGLQFLFEYFSETQRNKGNFPGRFSGRQFSNSRSEMNVSTLELGDSALYLCASRGETEAFFGQGTRLTVV.

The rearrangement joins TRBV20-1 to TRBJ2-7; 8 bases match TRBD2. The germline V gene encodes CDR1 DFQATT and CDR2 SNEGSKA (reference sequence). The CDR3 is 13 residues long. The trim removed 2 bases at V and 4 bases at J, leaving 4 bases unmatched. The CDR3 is CSARHGRGYEQYF. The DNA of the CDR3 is TGCAGTGCTAGACACGGGAGGGGATACGAGCAGTACTTC.

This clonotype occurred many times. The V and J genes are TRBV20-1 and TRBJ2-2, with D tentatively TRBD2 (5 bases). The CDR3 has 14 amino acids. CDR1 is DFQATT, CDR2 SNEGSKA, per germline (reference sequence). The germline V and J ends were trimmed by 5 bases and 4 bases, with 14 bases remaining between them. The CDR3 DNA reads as TGCAGTGCTGAAGGGAGTCGGGGCACCGGGGAGCTGTTTTTT. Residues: CSAEGSRGTGELFF.

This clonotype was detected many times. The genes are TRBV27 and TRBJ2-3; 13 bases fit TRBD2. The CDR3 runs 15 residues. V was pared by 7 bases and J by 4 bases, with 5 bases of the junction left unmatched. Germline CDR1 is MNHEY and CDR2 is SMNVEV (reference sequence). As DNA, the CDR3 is TGTGCCAGCACCCCGGGACTAGCGGGGTCAGATACGCAGTATTTT. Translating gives CASTPGLAGSDTQYF.

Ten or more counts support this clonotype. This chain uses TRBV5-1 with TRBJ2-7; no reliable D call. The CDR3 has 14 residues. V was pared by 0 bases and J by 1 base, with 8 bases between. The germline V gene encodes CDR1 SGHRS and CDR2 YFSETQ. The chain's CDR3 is CASSLASVSYEQYF. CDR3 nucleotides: TGCGCCAGCAGCTTGGCTAGTGTATCCTACGAGCAGTACTTC.

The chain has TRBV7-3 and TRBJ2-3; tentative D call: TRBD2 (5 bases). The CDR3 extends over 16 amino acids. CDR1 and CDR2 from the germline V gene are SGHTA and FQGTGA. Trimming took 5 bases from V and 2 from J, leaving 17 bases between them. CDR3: CASSPRHRGFTDTQYF. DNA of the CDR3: TGTGCCAGCAGCCCCCGACACCGGGGATTCACAGATACGCAGTATTTT.